The 10 T cell receptor beta chains given below trace back to one sample, sequenced in a study of shared clonotypes between healthy human individuals. Here immunoSEQ multiplex PCR was the method, and the copy in TCRdb shows in-frame clones only, minus some. The sample lists 1.6 million or so clones, 98% occurring once. The source material was naive CD4+ T cells sorted from blood. Subset noted: CD45RA+ positively selected. These TCRs come from a man aged 25 to 45 in good health.

Turning to this clone: One end of the junction fails to match germline, which may point to a read error. The J gene is TRBJ2-3, the V gene TRBV7-6; 8 positions agree with TRBD1. The germline V gene encodes CDR1 SGHVS and CDR2 FNYEAQ. The CDR3 is 14 residues long. The CDR3 is CASSFLIGQGYLDF. CDR3 sequence (DNA): TGTGCCAGCAGCTTCCTTATTGGACAGGGTTACTTGGATTTT.

The chain recombines TRBV29-1 with TRBJ2-1, with D uncertain. The V end lost 7 bases, the J end lost 9 bases, and 10 bases lay between the germline ends. CDR3 length: 10 amino acids. In germline, CDR1 is SQVTM, CDR2 ANQGSEA. The DNA of the CDR3 is TGCAGCGCCGGCTATAGTGAGCAGTTCTTC. Translating gives CSAGYSEQFF.

This sequence joins TRBV18 and TRBJ2-1; D perhaps matches TRBD2 (6 bases). Germline V gives CDR1 KGHSH, CDR2 LQKENI. V gave up 5 bases and J gave up 5 bases, with 13 bases separating them. This CDR3 contains 14 residues. The CDR3 nucleotides read TGTGCCAGCTCAAGGGGACTTTCCAACAATGAGCAGTTCTTC. Its translation: CASSRGLSNNEQFF.

This clone is a singleton in its sample. The CDR3 here is CASSLDRGREGGETQYF. Here the CDR3 DNA reads TGTGCCAGCAGCTTAGATCGTGGGCGGGAAGGAGGAGAGACCCAGTACTTC. This chain connects TRBV11-3 to TRBJ2-5; D may be TRBD2 (6 bases). The germline V gene has CDR1 SGHNT and CDR2 YENEEA. Between the trimmed V and J ends, which lost 0 bases and 4 bases, there was a span of 18 bases. The CDR3 covers 17 residues.

This chain links TRBV28 with TRBJ1-2; unclear D gene. CDR1 and CDR2 (germline): MDHEN, SYDVKM. V was trimmed by 3 bases and J by 8 bases, leaving 7 bases between them. This CDR3 contains 11 residues. The CDR3 region has the DNA TGTGCCAGCAGTTTCATGGAGGGCTACACCTTC. Protein product: CASSFMEGYTF.

The chain links TRBV27 to TRBJ1-4, with TRBD1 as a possible D gene (6 bases). The CDR3 is 14 residues long. Trimming shortened V by 5 bases and J by 7 bases, and 14 bases separated the two germline ends. The V gene's germline CDR1 is MNHEY and CDR2 SMNVEV (reference sequence). In DNA, the CDR3 is TGTGCCAGCAGTAGAGACAGGACGCGTGAAAAACTGTTTTTT. It is translated as CASSRDRTREKLFF.

The chain uses TRBV6-4 and TRBJ2-7; D is unresolved. Trimming pared 8 bases from V and 0 bases from J, leaving 8 bases between. Germline V CDR1 and CDR2: MRHNA, SNTAGT. This CDR3 spans 12 amino acids. CDR3 amino acids: CASLRSSYEQYF. For the CDR3, the DNA is TGTGCCAGCCTTCGTAGCTCCTACGAGCAGTACTTC.

V and J are TRBV7-8 and TRBJ1-1; the D is unclear. Per germline, CDR1 SGHVS and CDR2 FQNEAQ. The CDR3 covers 14 residues. The V gene lost 1 base and the J gene lost 5 bases, with 11 bases spanning the gap. The chain's CDR3 is CASSLEGLSTEAFF. CDR3 sequence (DNA): TGTGCCAGCAGCTTAGAGGGTTTGTCGACTGAAGCTTTCTTT.

The CDR3 region is CAWSVRGGKVSRGEQFF. The CDR3 bases are TGTGCCTGGAGTGTACGGGGCGGGAAGGTATCCCGGGGTGAGCAGTTCTTC. The V and J genes are TRBV30 and TRBJ2-1, with a tentative D call TRBD2 (6 bases). V was clipped by 0 bases and J by 9 bases, with 24 bases between them. This CDR3 spans 17 amino acids. Germline assignment: CDR1 GTSNPN and CDR2 SVGIG (reference sequence).

The J gene is TRBJ1-2, the V gene TRBV5-1, with a possible D match to TRBD1 (6 bases). The CDR3 contains 18 residues. V was shortened by 1 base and J by 0 bases, with 19 bases between the two germline ends. CDR1 is SGHRS, CDR2 YFSETQ, per germline. CDR3 bases: TGCGCCAGCAGCTTGACTACAGGGACCACTTTCGCTAACTATGGCTACACCTTC. It specifies CASSLTTGTTFANYGYTF. Full variable domain (missing parts from reference TRBV5-1 and TRBJ1-2): KAGVTQTPRYLIKTRGQQVTLSCSPISGHRSVSWYQQTPGQGLQFLFEYFSETQRNKGNFPGRFSGRQFSNSRSEMNVSTLELGDSALYLCASSLTTGTTFANYGYTFGSGTRLTVV.